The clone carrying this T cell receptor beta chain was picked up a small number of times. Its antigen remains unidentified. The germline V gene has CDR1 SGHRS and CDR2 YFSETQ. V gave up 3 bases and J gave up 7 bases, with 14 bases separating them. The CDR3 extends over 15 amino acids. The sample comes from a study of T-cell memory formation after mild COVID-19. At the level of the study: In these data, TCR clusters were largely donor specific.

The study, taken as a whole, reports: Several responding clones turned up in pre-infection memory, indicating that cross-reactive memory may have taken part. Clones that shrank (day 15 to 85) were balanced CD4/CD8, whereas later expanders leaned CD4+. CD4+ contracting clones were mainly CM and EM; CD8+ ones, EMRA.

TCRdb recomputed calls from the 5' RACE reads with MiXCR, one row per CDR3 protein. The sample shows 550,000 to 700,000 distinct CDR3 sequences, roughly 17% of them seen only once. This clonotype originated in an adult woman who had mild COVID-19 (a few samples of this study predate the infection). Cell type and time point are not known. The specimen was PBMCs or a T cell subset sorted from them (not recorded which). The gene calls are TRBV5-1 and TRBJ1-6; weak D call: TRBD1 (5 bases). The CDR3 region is CASSWGERGNSPLHF. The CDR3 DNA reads TGCGCCAGCAGCTGGGGAGAGAGGGGAAATTCACCCCTCCACTTT.